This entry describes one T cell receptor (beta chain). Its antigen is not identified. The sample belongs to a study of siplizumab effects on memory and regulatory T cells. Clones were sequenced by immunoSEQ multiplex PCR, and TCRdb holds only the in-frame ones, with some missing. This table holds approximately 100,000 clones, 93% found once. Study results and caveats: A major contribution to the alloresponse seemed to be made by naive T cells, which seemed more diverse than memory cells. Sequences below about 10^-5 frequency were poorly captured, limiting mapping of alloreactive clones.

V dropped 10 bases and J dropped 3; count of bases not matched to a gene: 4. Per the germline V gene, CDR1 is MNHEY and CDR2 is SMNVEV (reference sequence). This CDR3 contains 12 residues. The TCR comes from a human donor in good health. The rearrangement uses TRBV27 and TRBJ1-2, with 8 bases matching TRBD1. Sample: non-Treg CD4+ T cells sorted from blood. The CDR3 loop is CATLDRDYGYTF. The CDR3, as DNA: TGTGCCACCCTGGACAGGGACTATGGCTACACCTTC.